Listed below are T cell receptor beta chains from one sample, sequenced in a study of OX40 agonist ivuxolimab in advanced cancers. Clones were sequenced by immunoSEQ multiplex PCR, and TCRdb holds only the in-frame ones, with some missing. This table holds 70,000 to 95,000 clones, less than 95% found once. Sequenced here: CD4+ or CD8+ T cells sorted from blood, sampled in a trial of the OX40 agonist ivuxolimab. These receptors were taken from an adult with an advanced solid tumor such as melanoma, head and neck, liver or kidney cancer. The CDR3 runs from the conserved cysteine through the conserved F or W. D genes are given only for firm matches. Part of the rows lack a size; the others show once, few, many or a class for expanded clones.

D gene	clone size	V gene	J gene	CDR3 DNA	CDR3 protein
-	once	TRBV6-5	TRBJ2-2	TGTGCCGGCGGGACAGACAGAACCGGGGAGCTGTTTTTT	CAGGTDRTGELFF
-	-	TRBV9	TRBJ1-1	TGTGCCAGCAGCCCAGGAATTAACACTGAAGCTTTCTTT	CASSPGINTEAFF
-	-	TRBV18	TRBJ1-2	TGTGCCAGCTCACCACGGGTCGGGTTAGACTATGGCTACACCTTC	CASSPRVGLDYGYTF
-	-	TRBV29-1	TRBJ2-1	TGCAGCGTTGAAGAGGGCCGGACAGTCCCGTACAATGAGCAGTTCTTC	CSVEEGRTVPYNEQFF
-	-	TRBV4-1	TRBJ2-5	TGCGCCAGCAGCGGACCCCGGGACTCTGGTGGAGAGACCCAGTACTTC	CASSGPRDSGGETQYF
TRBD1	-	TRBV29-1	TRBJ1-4	TGCAGCGTTGGCCGAGACAGGGGGCTCACTAATGAAAAACTGTTTTTT	CSVGRDRGLTNEKLFF
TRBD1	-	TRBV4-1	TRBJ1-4	TGCGCCAGCAGCGACAGGGGGAACAATGAAAAACTGTTTTTT	CASSDRGNNEKLFF
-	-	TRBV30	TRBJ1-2	TGTGCCTGGAGTGAAGGTTATGGCTACACCTTC	CAWSEGYGYTF
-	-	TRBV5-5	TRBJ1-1	TGTGCCAGCAGCTTGGGCGCAGAGAACACTGAAGCTTTCTTT	CASSLGAENTEAFF
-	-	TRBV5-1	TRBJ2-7	TGCGCCAGCAGCTTGGCTGTCTCCTACGAGCAGTACTTC	CASSLAVSYEQYF
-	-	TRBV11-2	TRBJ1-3	TGTGCCAGCAGCCTCGAGGGAGGTGTGGCTGGAAACACCATATATTTT	CASSLEGGVAGNTIYF
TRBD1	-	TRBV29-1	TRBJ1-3	TGCAGCGTCAGCGGGGACAGTGGAAACACCATATATTTT	CSVSGDSGNTIYF
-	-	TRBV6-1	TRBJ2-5	TGTGCCAGCAGTGAGAGGGAACGGGAGACCCAGTACTTC	CASSERERETQYF
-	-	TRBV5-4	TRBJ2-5	TGTGCCAGCAGCGGGGGACTCCAAGAGACCCAGTACTTC	CASSGGLQETQYF
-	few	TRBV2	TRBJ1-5	TGTGCCAGCAGTGTATTAGGGCCCAGGACCCAGCATTTT	CASSVLGPRTQHF
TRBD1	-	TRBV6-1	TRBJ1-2	TGTGCCAGCAGTTTGGGACAGGGGGAACGCTACACCTTC	CASSLGQGERYTF
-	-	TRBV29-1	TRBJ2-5	TGCAGCGTTCCGAGGGAGGATCGAGAGACCCAGTACTTC	CSVPREDRETQYF
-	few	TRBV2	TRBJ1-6	TGTGCCAGCAGTAATCCCTCCATCAGGGATAGGACCCTCCACTTT	CASSNPSIRDRTLHF
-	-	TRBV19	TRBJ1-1	TGTGCCAGTAGTATCTCGGCCTCGAACACTGAAGCTTTCTTT	CASSISASNTEAFF
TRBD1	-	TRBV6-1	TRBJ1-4	TGTGCCAGCAGTCCAACCCGTGGACAGGGGAAACTGTTTTTT	CASSPTRGQGKLFF
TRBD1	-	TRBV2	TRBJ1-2	TGTGCCAGCAATGAAGTAGGACCGGGACAGGGAAATCGGTATGGCTACACCTTC	CASNEVGPGQGNRYGYTF
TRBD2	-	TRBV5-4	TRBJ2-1	TGTGCCAGCAGCTTGGTAGCGGGGAACAATGAGCAGTTCTTC	CASSLVAGNNEQFF
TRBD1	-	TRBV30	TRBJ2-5	TGTGCCTGGGCATTAACAGGGGGCCACGAGACCCAGTACTTC	CAWALTGGHETQYF
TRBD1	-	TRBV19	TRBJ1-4	TGTGCCAGTAGTCCACGGACAGGTGGGGAAAAACTGTTTTTT	CASSPRTGGEKLFF
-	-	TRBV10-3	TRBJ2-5	TGTGCCATCAGTGACGCGGGTCGCCAAGAGACCCAGTACTTC	CAISDAGRQETQYF
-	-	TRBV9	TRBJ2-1	TGTGCCAGCAGCGTCACGTTTTCTGGTATAAATGAGCAGTTCTTC	CASSVTFSGINEQFF
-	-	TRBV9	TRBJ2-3	TGTGCCAGCAGCGTAGGAGGTAGTTTGGATACGCAGTATTTT	CASSVGGSLDTQYF
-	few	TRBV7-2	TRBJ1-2	TGTGCCAGCAGCAGCCGTGCAGACAGAAACTATGGCTACACCTTC	CASSSRADRNYGYTF
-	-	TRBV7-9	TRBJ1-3	TGTGCCAGCAGCGACACCGGGACACGCCGAAACACCATATATTTT	CASSDTGTRRNTIYF
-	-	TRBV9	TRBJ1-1	TGTGCCAGCAGCGCCGGGGAGGGCATGAACACTGAAGCTTTCTTT	CASSAGEGMNTEAFF
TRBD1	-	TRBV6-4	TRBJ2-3	TGTGCCAGCAGTGGACAGGGGGGGGATGAGGATACGCAGTATTTT	CASSGQGGDEDTQYF